The next 29 T cell receptor beta chains were all read from a single sample in a study of identical twins. TCRdb reprocessed the 5' RACE reads with MiXCR, giving one entry per CDR3 protein. The sample has fewer than 350,000 distinct CDR3 sequences; around 8.8% are singletons. The sample was also linked to a second study, of yellow fever vaccine responses in identical twins.

Sequencing was performed on memory (CD45RO+) T cells sorted from blood. Every receptor here comes from a woman between 18 and 29 years old in good health.

At least ten counts were recorded for this clonotype. J is TRBJ1-3 and V is TRBV29-1; D remains unclear. Germline V gene lookup returns CDR1 SQVTM and CDR2 ANQGSEA. Trimming took off 6 bases at V and 1 base at J, with 13 bases between the two ends. The CDR3 length is 14 residues. The DNA of the CDR3 is TGCAGCGTCTCACAAGACCGATCTGGAAACACCATATATTTT. Protein sequence: CSVSQDRSGNTIYF.

This chain links TRBV7-8 with TRBJ2-5; 7 positions match TRBD1. J gave up 5 bases and V 7 bases, and 13 bases lay outside the gene matches. The CDR3 covers 15 residues. The V gene's germline CDR1 is SGHVS and CDR2 FQNEAQ. The CDR3: CASILTRGRAETQYF. CDR3 coding DNA: TGTGCCAGCATCCTCACGAGGGGGCGCGCGGAGACCCAGTACTTC. The full variable domain, in which reference TRBV7-8 and TRBJ2-5 provide the parts outside the CDR3, is GAGVSQSPRYKVAKRGQDVALRCDPISGHVSLFWYQQALGQGPEFLTYFQNEAQLDKSGLPSDRFFAERPEGSVSTLKIQRTQQEDSAVYLCASILTRGRAETQYFGPGTRLLVL.

Ten or more counts support this clonotype. Here the CDR3 DNA reads TGTGCCAGCAGTGTCCCCGGGACGGGAAACACTGAAGCTTTCTTT. It yields the protein CASSVPGTGNTEAFF. The V and J genes are TRBV6-1 and TRBJ1-1; perhaps TRBD1 as D (5 bases). CDR3 size: 15 residues. The V gene lost 4 bases and the J gene lost 2 bases, with 14 bases spanning the gap. Germline V gene sequence: CDR1 MNHNS, CDR2 SASEGT.

This clonotype showed up many times. The chain recombines TRBV10-3 with TRBJ2-1; the match to TRBD2 covers 12 bases. Germline CDR1 reads ENHRY; CDR2 reads SYGVKD. The CDR3 runs 14 residues. The V and J ends lost 6 bases and 8 bases, in that order; junction bases with no gene match: 5. In nucleotides, the CDR3 is TGTGCCATCAGGACACTAGCGGGAGGCGATGAGCAGTTCTTC. This encodes CAIRTLAGGDEQFF.

Note on this clonotype: A much larger clone sits a single nucleotide away, making a read error possible. This chain uses TRBV20-1 with TRBJ2-3; D uncertain. Germline V gives CDR1 DFQATT, CDR2 SNEGSKA (reference sequence). This CDR3 has 15 amino acids. In DNA, the CDR3 is TGCCGTGCTAGAGTGGGGATTGTGGGTGCAGATACGCAGTATTTT. Encoded protein: CRARVGIVGADTQYF.

V gene TRBV20-1 combines with J gene TRBJ1-2; D call uncertain. V lost 0 bases to trimming and J lost 2 bases, with 10 bases between them. Germline assignment: CDR1 DFQATT and CDR2 SNEGSKA (reference sequence). The CDR3 sequence is 14 residues long. The CDR3 reads CSARDPGPNYGYTF. The CDR3 nucleotides are TGCAGTGCTAGAGACCCCGGACCGAACTATGGCTACACCTTC.

This clonotype has ten or more counts. The rearrangement uses TRBV11-2 and TRBJ2-1; D tentatively fits TRBD1 or TRBD2 (6 bases each). Per germline, CDR1 SGHAT and CDR2 FQNNGV. V dropped 3 bases and J dropped 3 bases, with 15 bases sitting between them. The CDR3 has 16 residues. The CDR3 nucleotides read TGTGCCAGCAGCTTTGGACGGGGGCGACACTACAATGAGCAGTTCTTC. The encoded protein is CASSFGRGRHYNEQFF.

A few counts support this clonotype. This sequence joins TRBV6-5 and TRBJ2-1; 16 bases agree with TRBD2. The ends lost 3 bases at V and 10 bases at J; junction bases unmatched: 6. Germline V gene sequence: CDR1 MNHEY, CDR2 SVGAGI. This CDR3 contains 16 residues. The CDR3 reads CASSYGGLAGGKEQFF. The CDR3 DNA sequence: TGTGCCAGCAGTTATGGGGGACTAGCGGGAGGGAAAGAGCAGTTCTTC.

In its sample, this clonotype was seen many times. V usage is TRBV29-1 and J usage is TRBJ1-2, with 9 bases matching TRBD1. V lost 8 bases, J lost 0 bases, and 7 bases stayed unmatched. The germline V gene has CDR1 SQVTM and CDR2 ANQGSEA. This CDR3 contains 14 residues. The CDR3: CSMRTGGTNYGYTF. The CDR3 DNA reads TGCAGCATGAGAACAGGGGGCACTAACTATGGCTACACCTTC.

The chain is built from TRBV6-1 and TRBJ2-2; D is unclear. Germline CDR1 reads MNHNS; CDR2 reads SASEGT. The CDR3 consists of 14 residues. The ends were cut back, 8 bases at V and 3 bases at J, with 13 bases in the middle. The CDR3 DNA is TGTGCCAGCGTGGCCCAGGCGGACACCGGGGAGCTGTTTTTT. This codes for CASVAQADTGELFF.

The CDR3 DNA sequence: TGTGCCAGCAGTCAAACGGACACCTGGTTCACAGATACGCAGTATTTT. It codes for CASSQTDTWFTDTQYF. This chain uses TRBV11-3 with TRBJ2-3; possible D gene TRBD1, 5 bases. V lost 6 bases, J lost 2 bases, and 18 bases lay in between. The germline gives CDR1 SGHNT, CDR2 YENEEA. The CDR3 loop spans 16 amino acids.

The chain carries TRBV19 and TRBJ2-5; no firm D call. Trimming removed 5 bases at V and 5 bases at J, with 12 bases between. The CDR3 is 13 amino acids. Per the germline V gene, CDR1 is LNHDA and CDR2 is SQIVND (reference sequence). The DNA of the CDR3 is TGTGCCAGTAGTGTCTATGGGTTGGAGACCCAGTACTTC. Translation: CASSVYGLETQYF. Supplemented by reference TRBV19 and TRBJ2-5, the full variable domain reads DGGITQSPKYLFRKEGQNVTLSCEQNLNHDAMYWYRQDPGQGLRLIYYSQIVNDFQKGDIAEGYSVSREKKESFPLTVTSAQKNPTAFYLCASSVYGLETQYFGPGTRLLVL.

This clonotype was observed a handful of times. This chain joins TRBV19 and TRBJ1-1; D is undetermined. Trimming left V 8 bases short and J 0 bases short, with 10 bases between. This CDR3 comprises 13 residues. CDR1 LNHDA and CDR2 SQIVND come from the germline V gene (reference sequence). The CDR3: CASLRSMNTEAFF. In DNA, the CDR3 is TGTGCCAGTCTGAGGTCGATGAACACTGAAGCTTTCTTT.

The chain links TRBV20-1 to TRBJ2-2, with 7 nucleotides matching TRBD1. There are 15 residues in the CDR3. V trimming: 3 bases; J trimming: 7 bases; junction bases outside the gene matches: 11. CDR1 and CDR2 (germline): DFQATT, SNEGSKA (reference sequence). DNA for the CDR3: TGCAGTGCTAGTCGGCAGGGGGTCATGGGCGGGGAGCTGTTTTTT. Its translation is CSASRQGVMGGELFF.

This clonotype was picked up a small number of times. This sequence joins TRBV7-8 and TRBJ2-7; D unresolved. CDR1 is SGHVS, CDR2 FQNEAQ, per germline. Trimming shortened V by 7 bases and J by 3 bases, and 7 bases separated the two germline ends. The CDR3 loop spans 11 amino acids. The DNA for the CDR3 is TGTGCCAGCATCCGAGACTACGAGCAGTACTTC. This sequence encodes CASIRDYEQYF.

The J gene is TRBJ2-3, the V gene TRBV7-3, with TRBD2 identical over 10 bases. The CDR3 totals 14 residues. With V trimmed by 9 bases and J by 3 bases, 6 bases remained unmatched. Germline lookup yields CDR1 SGHTA and CDR2 FQGTGA. The CDR3 loop is CASNTGLATDTQYF. In DNA form, the CDR3 reads TGTGCCAGTAACACGGGACTAGCGACAGATACGCAGTATTTT. Full variable domain (missing parts from reference TRBV7-3 and TRBJ2-3): GAGVSQTPSNKVTEKGKYVELRCDPISGHTALYWYRQSLGQGPEFLIYFQGTGAADDSGLPNDRFFAVRPEGSVSTLKIQRTERGDSAVYLCASNTGLATDTQYFGPGTRLTVL.

This clonotype was seen at least ten times. The chain combines TRBV20-1 with TRBJ2-1; unclear D gene. V shed 4 bases and J shed 8 bases, with 15 bases lying between them. CDR1 and CDR2 from the germline V gene are DFQATT and SNEGSKA (reference sequence). The CDR3 sequence is 13 residues long. The CDR3 reads CSATKVGLYEQFF. The CDR3 DNA is TGCAGTGCTACTAAAGTCGGGCTGTATGAGCAGTTCTTC.

This clonotype turned up a few times. The rearrangement joins TRBV28 to TRBJ2-3, with 9 bases identical to TRBD2. The CDR3 consists of 15 residues. Germline V lookup: CDR1 MDHEN, CDR2 SYDVKM. The CDR3 sequence: CPPAGGEAGTDTQYF. The CDR3 region has the DNA TGTCCTCCAGCGGGGGGAGAAGCCGGGACAGATACGCAGTATTTT.

This sequence joins TRBV5-4 and TRBJ2-5; D might be TRBD2 (5 bases). V was cut by 2 bases and J by 3 bases, with 8 bases left in between. The length of the CDR3 is 13 residues. Per germline, CDR1 SGHNT and CDR2 YYREEE (reference sequence). Here the CDR3 DNA reads TGTGCCAGCAGCTTAAACGGGGAAGAGACCCAGTACTTC. Its protein is CASSLNGEETQYF.

The chain employs TRBV28 and TRBJ1-1; D may be TRBD1 (5 bases). This CDR3 has 15 amino acids. Trimming removed 3 bases from V and 1 base from J, with 12 bases in between. Germline lookup yields CDR1 MDHEN and CDR2 SYDVKM. The CDR3 region is CASSFVWDGNTEAFF. Here the CDR3 DNA reads TGTGCCAGCAGTTTTGTCTGGGACGGGAACACTGAAGCTTTCTTT. Using reference TRBV28 and TRBJ1-1 for the parts outside the CDR3, the full variable domain is DVKVTQSSRYLVKRTGEKVFLECVQDMDHENMFWYRQDPGLGLRLIYFSYDVKMKEKGDIPEGYSVSREKKERFSLILESASTNQTSMYLCASSFVWDGNTEAFFGQGTRLTVV.

This clonotype has ten or more counts. This chain joins TRBV24-1 and TRBJ2-7; D call uncertain. Germline values: CDR1 KGHDR, CDR2 SFDVKD. V lost 6 bases and J lost 6, with 8 bases in between. This CDR3 comprises 11 residues. The CDR3 sequence is CATSQSSEQYF. As DNA, the CDR3 is TGTGCCACCAGTCAGAGCAGCGAGCAGTACTTC.

This clonotype was detected a few times. J is TRBJ1-2 and V is TRBV7-2; D remains unclear. In germline, CDR1 is SGHTA, CDR2 FQGNSA. The CDR3 extends over 14 amino acids. V was cut by 2 bases and J by 4 bases, with 11 bases left in between. The CDR3 loop reads CASSLNLATYGYTF. CDR3 DNA sequence: TGTGCCAGCAGCTTAAACCTGGCTACCTATGGCTACACCTTC.

This clonotype was seen only a few times. This chain links TRBV5-1 with TRBJ2-5, with D perhaps TRBD1 (6 bases). Trimming shortened V by 4 bases and J by 1 base, and 8 bases separated the two germline ends. The germline V gene encodes CDR1 SGHRS and CDR2 YFSETQ. CDR3 length: 13 amino acids. CDR3 protein: CASSPGAQETQYF. CDR3 coding DNA: TGCGCCAGCAGCCCAGGGGCCCAAGAGACCCAGTACTTC.

In this sample, this clonotype turned up a few times. V gene TRBV12-3 or TRBV12-4 combines with J gene TRBJ2-1; 10 bases fit TRBD2. V lost 8 bases, J lost 1 base, and 17 bases stayed unmatched. The CDR3 loop spans 19 amino acids. The chain's CDR3 is CASRGGGGSGLASYNEQFF. In DNA form, the CDR3 reads TGTGCCAGCCGAGGAGGAGGCGGTTCGGGACTAGCGTCCTACAATGAGCAGTTCTTC.

The V and J genes are TRBV4-1 and TRBJ2-2, with 7 bases fitting TRBD2. The trim removed 3 bases at V and 8 bases at J, leaving 9 bases unmatched. Germline values: CDR1 MGHRA, CDR2 YSYEKL. This CDR3 contains 15 residues. The CDR3 loop reads CASSQEGGGGGELFF. The DNA for the CDR3 is TGCGCCAGCAGCCAGGAAGGCGGGGGAGGTGGGGAGCTGTTTTTT.

At least ten counts were recorded for this clonotype. The chain couples TRBV5-1 to TRBJ1-2, with a weak D call TRBD1 (5 bases). There are 12 residues in the CDR3. V lost 4 bases, J lost 5 bases, and 9 bases lay in between. Germline CDR1 and CDR2: SGHRS and YFSETQ. The CDR3 region is CASSQDTYGYTF. CDR3 nucleotides: TGCGCCAGCAGCCAGGACACGTATGGCTACACCTTC.

This sequence joins TRBV15 and TRBJ1-4; possible D gene TRBD1, 6 bases. Trimming removed 4 bases from V and 8 bases from J, with 14 bases in between. This CDR3 spans 14 amino acids. Germline V gives CDR1 LNHNV, CDR2 YYDKDF (reference sequence). The CDR3 spells CATSTRGLPEKLFF. The CDR3 region has the DNA TGTGCCACCAGCACCAGGGGACTGCCAGAAAAACTGTTTTTT.

V and J are TRBV7-8 and TRBJ2-7; 9 positions match TRBD1. The V segment lost 5 bases and the J segment 2 bases; nucleotides outside the gene matches: 10. In germline, CDR1 is SGHVS, CDR2 FQNEAQ. The CDR3 consists of 16 residues. The CDR3 loop is CASSRVPGQGPYEQYF. In DNA form, the CDR3 reads TGTGCCAGCAGCCGGGTCCCGGGACAGGGTCCCTACGAGCAGTACTTC. Full variable domain (remainder filled in from reference TRBV7-8 and TRBJ2-7): GAGVSQSPRYKVAKRGQDVALRCDPISGHVSLFWYQQALGQGPEFLTYFQNEAQLDKSGLPSDRFFAERPEGSVSTLKIQRTQQEDSAVYLCASSRVPGQGPYEQYFGPGTRLTVT.

The V and J genes are TRBV10-3 and TRBJ1-2; D not certain. The CDR3 runs to 14 residues. V lost 7 bases and J lost 0, with 12 bases in between. Per the germline V gene, CDR1 is ENHRY and CDR2 is SYGVKD. The CDR3 sequence: CAITEDGPNYGYTF. CDR3 DNA sequence: TGTGCCATCACCGAGGACGGTCCTAACTATGGCTACACCTTC.